This TCR beta chain was sequenced for a study of T cell responses to AZD1222 COVID-19 vaccine. Study-level results: The study sampled repertoires only after the peak T cell response. There were mostly white British donors and more females than males, and clonal diversity was possibly underestimated.

Remarks on this clone: The target antigen is unknown. At one of its ends the junction is not consistent with the germline gene, which may arise from a read error.

The CDR3 loop spans 15 amino acids. Germline CDR1 reads LNHDA; CDR2 reads SQIVND (reference sequence). The assay was immunoSEQ multiplex PCR, and TCRdb's table has in-frame clones only and misses some. The data hold approximately 80,000 clones, with approximately 80% observed a single time. The receptor comes from an adult in good health. Sequenced material: peripheral blood, taken on day 0 of AZD1222 vaccination. This rearrangement joins TRBV19 to TRBJ1-2; TRBD1 might be the D (6 bases). The CDR3 spells CASSFRDITNYGHTF. As DNA, the CDR3 is TGTGCCAGTAGTTTCAGGGACATAACTAACTATGGCCACACCTTC.